This T cell receptor (beta chain) was observed in a study of blood T cell repertoires in COVID-19. This clone was counted a single time. Assay used: immunoSEQ multiplex PCR; TCRdb lists only in-frame clones, some missing. The repertoire holds about 310,000 clones, with roughly 91% as singletons. CDR1 is LNHDA and CDR2 is SQIVND in the germline V gene (reference sequence). The length of the CDR3 is 16 residues. Trimming stripped 0 bases from V and 10 bases from J, with 16 bases between. The rearrangement uses TRBV19 and TRBJ1-6; weak D call: TRBD1 (5 bases). The specimen sequenced was peripheral blood. This clonotype originated in a man aged 45-65 years with active or convalescent COVID-19. As DNA, the CDR3 is TGTGCCAGTAGTATAGATGCGGGGCGGGATCGATCACCCCTCCACTTT. This translates into CASSIDAGRDRSPLHF.